This entry lists 27 T cell receptor beta chains sequenced from one sample in a study of T-cell memory formation after mild COVID-19. MiXCR, run by TCRdb on the 5' RACE reads, gives a single entry per CDR3 protein. The data show hundreds of thousands of distinct CDR3 sequences, less than 25% seen once. Sequencing used PBMCs or a T cell subset sorted from them (not recorded which). The receptors originated from an adult woman who had mild COVID-19 (a few samples of this study predate the infection). Cell type and time point are not known.

This clonotype has ten or more counts. The CDR3: CASRRGNEQFF. CDR3 DNA sequence: TGTGCCAGCAGAAGGGGTAATGAGCAGTTCTTC. The gene calls are TRBV4-2 and TRBJ2-1, with D possibly TRBD1 on 5 matching bases. Germline-derived CDR1 and CDR2 are LGHNA and YNFKEQ. Trimming pared 6 bases from V and 7 bases from J, leaving 7 bases between. This CDR3 comprises 11 residues.

This clonotype was seen only a few times. The chain uses TRBV5-1 and TRBJ1-1, with D perhaps TRBD1 (5 bases). Looked up from germline, CDR1 is SGHRS and CDR2 is YFSETQ. There are 14 residues in the CDR3. Trimming pared 4 bases from V and 1 base from J, leaving 11 bases between. DNA for the CDR3: TGCGCCAGCAGCATAGGGGATTCGAACACTGAAGCTTTCTTT. This sequence encodes CASSIGDSNTEAFF.

This clonotype was recorded at least ten times. The chain carries TRBV18 and TRBJ2-4; D remains ambiguous. The germline V gene has CDR1 KGHSH and CDR2 LQKENI. This CDR3 is 17 amino acids long. Deletions cut 6 bases from V and 1 base from J, with 19 bases between. CDR3 nucleotide sequence: TGTGCCAGCTCCATCCGGGTCTACCCAGAGGCCAAAAACATTCAGTACTTC. Its protein is CASSIRVYPEAKNIQYF.

The chain links TRBV4-3 to TRBJ2-2; D possibly matches TRBD1 or TRBD2 (5 bases each). Germline CDR1 and CDR2: LGHNA and YSLEER. CDR3 size: 18 residues. With 0 bases removed from V and 9 bases from J, the gap between germline ends came to 23 bases. CDR3 protein: CASSQDPGTSRARRELFF. CDR3 nucleotide sequence: TGCGCCAGCAGCCAAGATCCAGGGACCTCAAGAGCGCGCCGGGAGCTGTTTTTT.

This clonotype was detected only a few times. CDR3 loop: CAWSRQDPVHGYTF. The CDR3 DNA reads TGTGCCTGGAGTCGGCAGGACCCCGTTCATGGCTACACCTTC. V is TRBV30 and J is TRBJ1-2; no reliable D call. CDR1 and CDR2 from the germline V gene are GTSNPN and SVGIG (reference sequence). This CDR3 comprises 14 residues. Trimming stripped 2 bases from V and 6 bases from J, with 16 bases between.

The chain is built from TRBV7-8 and TRBJ2-2; 9 nucleotides match TRBD1. This CDR3 contains 15 residues. With V trimmed by 6 bases and J by 0 bases, 2 bases remained unmatched. The V gene's germline CDR1 is SGHVS and CDR2 FQNEAQ. This chain's CDR3 is CASSDRGANTGELFF. The CDR3, as DNA: TGTGCCAGCAGTGACAGGGGGGCGAACACCGGGGAGCTGTTTTTT.

This clonotype was counted only a few times. The chain uses TRBV12-3 or TRBV12-4 and TRBJ2-7; TRBD1 matches at 8 bases. V was clipped by 3 bases and J by 3 bases; unmatched bases: 7. The CDR3 totals 15 residues. The CDR3 DNA reads TGTGCCAGCAGTTTTGCAGGGGGCACGGGCTACGAGCAGTACTTC. Protein: CASSFAGGTGYEQYF.

This clonotype was counted a few times. The rearrangement joins TRBV10-3 to TRBJ2-2; TRBD2 aligns across 14 bases. Looked up from germline, CDR1 is ENHRY and CDR2 is SYGVKD. With 6 bases clipped from V and 4 bases from J, the junction kept 10 bases outside the gene matches. The CDR3 runs 18 residues. The CDR3 DNA follows: TGTGCCATCAGCGAGGGCCGACTAGCGGGAGGGCCCACCGGGGAGCTGTTTTTT. It yields the protein CAISEGRLAGGPTGELFF.

This clonotype was observed a handful of times. V is TRBV9 and J is TRBJ2-3; TRBD2 agrees at 8 bases. The trim removed 0 bases at V and 1 base at J, leaving 10 bases unmatched. CDR3 length: 18 amino acids. Germline V gene sequence: CDR1 SGDLS, CDR2 YYNGEE. The CDR3 DNA reads TGTGCCAGCAGCGTAGCTACGGGGGGGCTGGCTGGCACAGATACGCAGTATTTT. Its translation: CASSVATGGLAGTDTQYF.

The V gene is TRBV20-1, the J gene TRBJ2-2, with D maybe TRBD1 (5 bases). Germline lookup yields CDR1 DFQATT and CDR2 SNEGSKA (reference sequence). There are 14 residues in the CDR3. Trimming left V 7 bases short and J 4 bases short, with 16 bases between. The CDR3: CSVPVGAVTGELFF. The CDR3 coding sequence is TGCAGTGTCCCGGTAGGGGCGGTCACCGGGGAGCTGTTTTTT.

This clonotype showed up just once. The chain links TRBV7-2 to TRBJ1-1; D unresolved. From germline, CDR1 is SGHTA and CDR2 FQGNSA. The CDR3 runs to 9 residues. Trimming left V 5 bases short and J 8 bases short, with 3 bases between. The CDR3 DNA sequence: TGTGCCAGCAGCGTGGAAGCTTTCTTT. It codes for CASSVEAFF.

V and J are TRBV5-1 and TRBJ1-1; D possibly corresponds to TRBD1 (5 bases). This CDR3 has 14 residues. Germline CDR1 is SGHRS and CDR2 is YFSETQ. The ends were cut back, 4 bases at V and 10 bases at J, with 20 bases in the middle. CDR3 residues: CASSGGRQSGGAFF. CDR3 DNA: TGCGCCAGCAGCGGAGGGAGACAGTCAGGTGGAGCTTTCTTT.

This clonotype was detected a few times. The J gene is TRBJ2-1, the V gene TRBV29-1; 14 bases match TRBD2. The CDR3 is 19 amino acids. The germline V gene encodes CDR1 SQVTM and CDR2 ANQGSEA. Trimming removed 0 bases from V and 4 bases from J; junction bases left unmatched: 11. CDR3: CSVEDLFIRTSGRYNEQFF. The CDR3 nucleotides are TGCAGCGTTGAAGATTTGTTTATCCGGACTAGCGGGAGGTACAATGAGCAGTTCTTC.

The table lists this clonotype with a few counts. The rearrangement links TRBV29-1 to TRBJ2-2, with D possibly being TRBD2 (5 bases). The CDR3 covers 16 residues. V lost 0 bases, J lost 5 bases, and 16 bases lay in between. Germline CDR1 and CDR2: SQVTM and ANQGSEA. The CDR3 protein is CSVEDPDWRGTGELFF. Here the CDR3 DNA reads TGCAGCGTTGAAGACCCCGACTGGCGAGGGACCGGGGAGCTGTTTTTT.

This clonotype showed up just a few times. The chain combines TRBV7-8 with TRBJ1-5; TRBD1 aligns across 12 bases. J gave up 0 bases and V 1 base, and 7 bases lay outside the gene matches. The germline V gene encodes CDR1 SGHVS and CDR2 FQNEAQ. This CDR3 has 19 residues. The DNA for the CDR3 is TGTGCCAGCAGCTTAGACCCGGGACAGGGGGCTCTTAGCAATCAGCCCCAGCATTTT. It codes for CASSLDPGQGALSNQPQHF.

This clonotype was counted between two and nine times. The rearrangement uses TRBV27 and TRBJ2-1, with 15 bases lining up with TRBD2. Trimming at V came to 5 bases and at J to 7 bases, leaving 3 bases not matched to a gene. The V gene's germline CDR1 is MNHEY and CDR2 SMNVEV (reference sequence). The CDR3 covers 15 residues. In nucleotides, the CDR3 is TGTGCCAGCAGTCGCGGGACTAGCGGGAGGAATGAGCAGTTCTTC. This translates into CASSRGTSGRNEQFF.

The chain couples TRBV6-1 to TRBJ2-5; the D is unclear. The CDR3 has 13 residues. V lost 0 bases to trimming and J lost 0 bases, with 2 bases between them. The germline V gene has CDR1 MNHNS and CDR2 SASEGT. CDR3 protein: CASSEANQETQYF. The CDR3 DNA sequence: TGTGCCAGCAGTGAAGCCAACCAAGAGACCCAGTACTTC.

The genes are TRBV7-6 and TRBJ1-3; TRBD1 aligns across 8 bases. This CDR3 is 17 amino acids long. CDR1 SGHVS and CDR2 FNYEAQ come from the germline V gene. The V and J ends lost 5 bases and 0 bases, in that order; junction bases with no gene match: 9. CDR3 amino acids: CASSHRTGRVSGNTIYF. In DNA form, the CDR3 reads TGTGCCAGCAGCCATAGGACAGGGAGGGTCTCTGGAAACACCATATATTTT.

This clonotype showed up just a few times. This sequence joins TRBV30 and TRBJ1-1, with D possibly being TRBD1 (6 bases). This CDR3 is built from 12 residues. Deletions cut 6 bases from V and 0 bases from J, with 8 bases between. Germline V gene data show CDR1 as GTSNPN and CDR2 as SVGIG (reference sequence). In DNA, the CDR3 is TGTGCCTGTCACAGGGTGAACACTGAAGCTTTCTTT. Translating it yields CACHRVNTEAFF.

J is TRBJ2-7 and V is TRBV7-3; D is ambiguous. Trimming pared 5 bases from V and 7 bases from J, leaving 24 bases between. Germline V gene sequence: CDR1 SGHTA, CDR2 FQGTGA. The CDR3 extends over 16 amino acids. The CDR3 loop is CASSAHPSDGSDEQYF. In nucleotides, the CDR3 is TGTGCCAGCAGCGCCCACCCCTCAGATGGGTCAGATGAGCAGTACTTC.

Many counts were recorded for this clonotype. V and J are TRBV20-1 and TRBJ1-6, with D unclear. Germline V gene data show CDR1 as DFQATT and CDR2 as SNEGSKA (reference sequence). CDR3 length: 16 residues. V shed 2 bases and J shed 5 bases, with 16 bases lying between them. CDR3: CSARPPNRRDNSPLHF. The CDR3 DNA reads as TGCAGTGCTAGACCCCCAAACAGACGCGATAATTCACCCCTCCACTTT.

This clonotype was seen more than once but under ten times. The rearrangement joins TRBV12-3 or TRBV12-4 to TRBJ2-2; D is uncertain. V was cut by 5 bases and J by 1 base, with 14 bases left in between. CDR3 length: 16 amino acids. The CDR3 sequence is CASSHPERRNTGELFF. The CDR3 nucleotides read TGTGCCAGCAGTCACCCGGAGCGAAGGAACACCGGGGAGCTGTTTTTT.

This clonotype was recorded a few times. The genes are TRBV7-6 and TRBJ2-5; tentatively, D is TRBD2 (5 bases). Germline CDR1 and CDR2: SGHVS and FNYEAQ. V dropped 5 bases and J dropped 5 bases, with 12 bases sitting between them. The CDR3 runs to 13 residues. DNA for the CDR3: TGTGCCAGCAGCCGAGATCCGGGGGAGACCCAGTACTTC. This sequence encodes CASSRDPGETQYF.

This clonotype was counted at least ten times. The V call is TRBV12-3 or TRBV12-4, the J call TRBJ2-2, with a possible D match to TRBD2 (5 bases). Trimming left V 1 base short and J 7 bases short, with 13 bases between. This CDR3 is 15 amino acids long. Here the CDR3 reads CASSLEGGRGGELFF. The CDR3 region has the DNA TGTGCCAGCAGTTTAGAAGGAGGACGCGGCGGGGAGCTGTTTTTT.

This chain links TRBV24-1 with TRBJ1-2; TRBD1 is a possible D gene (5 bases). Per the germline V gene, CDR1 is KGHDR and CDR2 is SFDVKD. The CDR3 loop spans 12 amino acids. V lost 6 bases, J lost 2 bases, and 6 bases lay in between. CDR3 protein: CATSTGNYGYTF. The CDR3 DNA sequence: TGTGCCACCAGTACAGGAAACTATGGCTACACCTTC.

In this sample, this clonotype turned up a few times. The chain has TRBV20-1 and TRBJ1-5; D is perhaps TRBD1 (6 bases). CDR1 is DFQATT, CDR2 SNEGSKA, per germline (reference sequence). Between the trimmed V and J ends, which lost 2 bases and 2 bases, there was a span of 10 bases. The CDR3 runs 14 residues. For the CDR3, the DNA is TGCAGTGCTAGAACAGGGATTGGCAATCAGCCCCAGCATTTT. Protein sequence: CSARTGIGNQPQHF.

This clonotype has only a few counts. V is TRBV2 and J is TRBJ1-3, with D tentatively TRBD1 (5 bases). Germline assignment: CDR1 SNHLY and CDR2 FYNNEI. The CDR3 totals 15 residues. V was pared by 6 bases and J by 0 bases, with 12 bases between. Here the CDR3 DNA reads TGTGCCAGCAGCCCGGGACGCAGCTCTGGAAACACCATATATTTT. It encodes CASSPGRSSGNTIYF.